The entry below describes one TCR beta chain. This sample is drawn from a study of T cell changes during pregnancy in multiple sclerosis. This CDR3 region has 15 residues. Germline values: CDR1 SEHNR, CDR2 FQNEAQ (reference sequence). V was trimmed by 5 bases and J by 0 bases, leaving 11 bases between them. Assay: immunoSEQ multiplex PCR; the TCRdb copy retains only in-frame clones and omits some. Of about 49,000 clones in the sample, 85% to 95% were seen once. The sample consisted of peripheral blood, taken after pregnancy. The V gene is TRBV7-9, the J gene TRBJ2-1, with TRBD2 as a possible D gene (5 bases). The sequence was obtained from a female donor with multiple sclerosis, enrolled in a pregnancy study. The CDR3 DNA sequence: TGTGCCAGCAGCCCGGAGGTTAGCTCCTACAATGAGCAGTTCTTC. Translated: CASSPEVSSYNEQFF.